Following are 23 T cell receptor beta chains from one sample sequenced in a study of cytomegalovirus exposure and HLA in healthy donors. A multiplex PCR was run with 60 Vbeta primers and 13 Jbeta primers. The assay was immunoSEQ multiplex PCR, and TCRdb's table has in-frame clones only and misses some. The table includes around 140,000 clones, approximately 80% detected once. The sequenced material came from PBMCs. Source of these receptors: a female donor in good health and CMV-seronegative.

The V gene is TRBV6-6, the J gene TRBJ1-1; the D gene is possibly TRBD1 (6 bases). V lost 2 bases to trimming and J lost 11 bases, with 18 bases between them. The CDR3 runs to 14 residues. The germline CDR1 and CDR2 sequences are MNHNY and SVGAGI (reference sequence). The CDR3 DNA sequence: TGTGCCAGCAGTTACGCTCAAGGGGGGGAAAGGGCTTTCTTT. Translation gives CASSYAQGGERAFF.

This rearrangement joins TRBV28 to TRBJ1-1, with TRBD1 matching 9 bases. V shed 4 bases and J 6 bases; nucleotides not matched to a gene: 9. The CDR3 is 15 residues long. Germline values: CDR1 MDHEN, CDR2 SYDVKM. The CDR3 is CASSSWDRVGSEAFF. As DNA, the CDR3 is TGTGCCAGCAGTTCATGGGACAGGGTCGGCTCTGAAGCTTTCTTT.

The chain links TRBV28 to TRBJ1-4, with D perhaps matching TRBD1 (5 bases). The germline gives CDR1 MDHEN, CDR2 SYDVKM. Trimming shortened V by 2 bases and J by 6 bases, and 10 bases separated the two germline ends. The length of the CDR3 is 14 residues. Here the CDR3 reads CASSLRGGDEKLFF. CDR3 DNA sequence: TGTGCCAGCAGTTTAAGGGGAGGGGATGAAAAACTGTTTTTT. Using reference TRBV28 and TRBJ1-4 for the parts outside the CDR3, the full variable domain is DVKVTQSSRYLVKRTGEKVFLECVQDMDHENMFWYRQDPGLGLRLIYFSYDVKMKEKGDIPEGYSVSREKKERFSLILESASTNQTSMYLCASSLRGGDEKLFFGSGTQLSVL.

This clone was counted ten times or more. The rearrangement uses TRBV10-1 and TRBJ2-5; D is perhaps TRBD2 (5 bases). CDR3 length: 11 residues. Germline V CDR1 and CDR2: WNHNN, SYGVQD (reference sequence). With 9 bases removed from V and 7 bases from J, the gap between germline ends came to 12 bases. The CDR3 nucleotides read TGCGCCAGTACTAGGCCGGGGACCCAGTACTTC. Residues: CASTRPGTQYF.

This chain links TRBV9 with TRBJ2-7; 10 nucleotides line up with TRBD2. This CDR3 is built from 15 residues. Trimming took 4 bases from V and 0 from J; bases not matched to a gene: 4. Germline V CDR1 and CDR2: SGDLS, YYNGEE. CDR3 sequence (DNA): TGTGCCAGCAGCACCGGGACTAGCGCCTCCTACGAGCAGTACTTC. Amino acid sequence: CASSTGTSASYEQYF.

This clone was detected only a few times. V and J are TRBV6-1 and TRBJ1-4; a possible D gene is TRBD1 (5 bases). V shed 2 bases and J shed 15 bases, with 13 bases lying between them. Germline V lookup: CDR1 MNHNS, CDR2 SASEGT. This CDR3 has 12 residues. The CDR3 bases are TGTGCCAGCAGTGAAAGGGCAGGGAGGGTGTTTTTT. It translates to CASSERAGRVFF.

The rearrangement links TRBV28 to TRBJ2-1; tentatively, D is TRBD1 (5 bases). Germline CDR1 reads MDHEN; CDR2 reads SYDVKM. The CDR3 runs 15 residues. V shed 6 bases and J shed 8 bases, with 20 bases lying between them. This chain's CDR3 is CASRGWGIGDDEQFF. The CDR3 bases are TGTGCCAGCAGGGGGTGGGGCATAGGAGACGATGAGCAGTTCTTC.

The rearrangement joins TRBV18 to TRBJ2-1, with D tentatively TRBD2 (5 bases). This CDR3 has 13 residues. V was trimmed by 1 base and J by 7 bases, leaving 8 bases between them. Germline assignment: CDR1 KGHSH and CDR2 LQKENI. CDR3 amino acids: CASSPLGSNEQFF. CDR3 DNA sequence: TGTGCCAGCTCACCACTAGGGAGTAATGAGCAGTTCTTC.

V gene TRBV4-1 combines with J gene TRBJ1-4, with D maybe TRBD1 (6 bases). The CDR3 sequence is 16 residues long. V gave up 0 bases and J gave up 4 bases, with 12 bases separating them. CDR1 MGHRA and CDR2 YSYEKL come from the germline V gene. The CDR3 here is CASSQEGGINNEKLFF. CDR3 sequence (DNA): TGCGCCAGCAGCCAAGAAGGGGGAATCAATAATGAAAAACTGTTTTTT.

This clone came up a few times. This chain links TRBV6-1 with TRBJ1-2; D gene uncertain. Trimming shortened V by 3 bases and J by 5 bases, and 10 bases separated the two germline ends. The CDR3 consists of 13 residues. The germline V gene encodes CDR1 MNHNS and CDR2 SASEGT. CDR3 residues: CASSDQGGYGYTF. As DNA, the CDR3 is TGTGCCAGCAGTGACCAAGGAGGTTATGGCTACACCTTC.

The chain couples TRBV7-9 to TRBJ2-5; TRBD2 matches 8 bases. After removal of 0 bases from V and 2 bases from J, the junction contained 5 bases not matched to a gene. The CDR3 totals 16 residues. Germline assignment: CDR1 SEHNR and CDR2 FQNEAQ (reference sequence). The CDR3 DNA reads as TGTGCCAGCAGCTTAGCTCCAGCGGGAGTTCAAGAGACCCAGTACTTC. This gives the protein CASSLAPAGVQETQYF.

The chain is built from TRBV28 and TRBJ2-5; 13 bases line up with TRBD2. The DNA end favors TRBJ2-7, so the J call may be wrong. The CDR3 has 14 residues. Germline V lookup: CDR1 MDHEN, CDR2 SYDVKM. As DNA, the CDR3 is TGTGCCAGCAGTTTTGGACTAGCGGGAGTCGAGCAGTACTTC. It codes for CASSFGLAGVEQYF.

The chain joins TRBV28 to TRBJ2-7; a weak D match, TRBD2 (5 bases). Trimming left V 5 bases short and J 4 bases short, with 12 bases between. Germline lookup yields CDR1 MDHEN and CDR2 SYDVKM. CDR3 length equals 13 residues. CDR3 coding DNA: TGTGCCAGCAGTCCAGGACTCCTTTACGAGCAGTACTTC. Its protein product is CASSPGLLYEQYF.

V usage is TRBV9 and J usage is TRBJ2-1, with D perhaps matching TRBD2 (5 bases). With 3 bases removed from V and 10 bases from J, the gap between germline ends came to 11 bases. Germline CDR1 reads SGDLS; CDR2 reads YYNGEE. The CDR3 consists of 12 residues. The CDR3 DNA reads TGTGCCAGCAGCGCCCCGGCGGGCGAGCAGTTCTTC. This translates into CASSAPAGEQFF.

The chain combines TRBV19 with TRBJ2-2, with a possible D match to TRBD1 (6 bases). Trimming took off 5 bases at V and 3 bases at J, with 10 bases between the two ends. CDR3 length: 14 residues. Germline CDR1 LNHDA, CDR2 SQIVND (reference sequence). The CDR3 is CASSPRTDTGELFF. In DNA form, the CDR3 reads TGTGCCAGTAGTCCCCGGACAGACACCGGGGAGCTGTTTTTT.

The gene calls are TRBV5-4 and TRBJ2-7; the D gene is possibly TRBD2 (5 bases). The CDR3 loop spans 14 amino acids. Germline V lookup: CDR1 SGHNT, CDR2 YYREEE (reference sequence). The germline V and J ends were trimmed by 1 base and 5 bases, with 13 bases remaining between them. CDR3 coding DNA: TGTGCCAGCAGCTTGAGGGTCAAGGGAGACGAGCAGTACTTC. This translates into CASSLRVKGDEQYF.

V and J are TRBV27 and TRBJ1-2; 9 nucleotides match TRBD1. This CDR3 comprises 15 residues. CDR1 is MNHEY and CDR2 is SMNVEV in the germline V gene (reference sequence). After removal of 6 bases from V and 7 bases from J, the junction contained 12 bases not matched to a gene. The CDR3 protein is CASRPATGGERGYTF. Here the CDR3 DNA reads TGTGCCAGCAGGCCGGCAACAGGGGGCGAACGTGGCTACACCTTC.

CDR3 in amino acids: CATHGGGGRGVLAKNIQYF. CDR3 nucleotide sequence: TGTGCCACTCATGGAGGAGGGGGCCGCGGGGTTTTAGCCAAAAACATTCAGTACTTC. The chain is built from TRBV28 and TRBJ2-4; D might be TRBD1 (7 bases). Trimming cost V 10 bases and J 0 bases, with 28 bases left between them. CDR3 length equals 19 residues. From germline, CDR1 is MDHEN and CDR2 SYDVKM.

V gene TRBV5-4 combines with J gene TRBJ2-7; 8 bases align to TRBD1. The CDR3 totals 15 residues. V gave up 4 bases and J gave up 4 bases; unmatched junction bases: 10. The germline gives CDR1 SGHNT, CDR2 YYREEE (reference sequence). The CDR3 DNA sequence: TGTGCCAGCAGCCCCTGGACAGGGAAGAGGTACGAGCAGTACTTC. Residues: CASSPWTGKRYEQYF.

The V and J genes are TRBV5-1 and TRBJ2-3; D is unresolved. V lost 1 base and J 2 bases, leaving 14 bases between the germline ends. Germline CDR1 is SGHRS and CDR2 is YFSETQ. CDR3 length: 16 residues. CDR3 nucleotides: TGCGCCAGCAGCTTGCGAGCGAGAAGAGACACAGATACGCAGTATTTT. Amino acid sequence: CASSLRARRDTDTQYF.

The V gene is TRBV5-1, the J gene TRBJ1-4; D is undetermined. Germline assignment: CDR1 SGHRS and CDR2 YFSETQ. V was cut by 0 bases and J by 3 bases, with 6 bases left in between. CDR3 length: 14 amino acids. CDR3 loop: CASSLAGSNEKLFF. DNA for the CDR3: TGCGCCAGCAGCTTGGCCGGGTCTAATGAAAAACTGTTTTTT.

This clone was observed a handful of times. The chain links TRBV13 to TRBJ2-7; 12 bases match TRBD1. Germline V gives CDR1 PRHDT, CDR2 FYEKMQ (reference sequence). The ends lost 6 bases at V and 5 bases at J; junction bases unmatched: 8. This CDR3 has 15 amino acids. This CDR3 reads CASRVIGTGGHEQYF. DNA for the CDR3: TGTGCCAGCAGGGTTATCGGGACAGGGGGCCACGAGCAGTACTTC.

V usage is TRBV5-1 and J usage is TRBJ2-6; D unclear. Germline-derived CDR1 and CDR2 are SGHRS and YFSETQ. Trimming left V 3 bases short and J 0 bases short, with 4 bases between. The CDR3 loop spans 14 amino acids. In DNA, the CDR3 is TGCGCCAGCAGCTCCAGCTCTGGGGCCAACGTCCTGACTTTC. Amino acid sequence: CASSSSSGANVLTF. Looking up the rest from reference TRBV5-1 and TRBJ2-6 gives the full variable domain: KAGVTQTPRYLIKTRGQQVTLSCSPISGHRSVSWYQQTPGQGLQFLFEYFSETQRNKGNFPGRFSGRQFSNSRSEMNVSTLELGDSALYLCASSSSSGANVLTFGAGSRLTVL.